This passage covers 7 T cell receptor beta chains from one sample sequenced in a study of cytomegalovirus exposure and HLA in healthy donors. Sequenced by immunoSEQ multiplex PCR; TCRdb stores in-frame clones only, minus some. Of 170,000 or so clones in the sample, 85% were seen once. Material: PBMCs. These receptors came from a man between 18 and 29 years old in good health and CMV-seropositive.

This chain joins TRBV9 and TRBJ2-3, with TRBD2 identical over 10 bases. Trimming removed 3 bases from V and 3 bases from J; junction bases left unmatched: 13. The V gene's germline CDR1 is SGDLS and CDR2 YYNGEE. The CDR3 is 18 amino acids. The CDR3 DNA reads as TGTGCCAGCAGCGGGCGAGCGAGAACTAGCGGGGTTACAGATACGCAGTATTTT. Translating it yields CASSGRARTSGVTDTQYF.

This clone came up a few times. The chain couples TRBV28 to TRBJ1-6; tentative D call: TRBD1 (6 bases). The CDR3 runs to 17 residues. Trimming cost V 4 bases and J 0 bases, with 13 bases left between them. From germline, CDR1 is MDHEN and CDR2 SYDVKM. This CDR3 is CASSSDTGSSYNSPLHF. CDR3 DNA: TGTGCCAGCAGTTCAGACACAGGGAGCTCCTATAATTCACCCCTCCACTTT.

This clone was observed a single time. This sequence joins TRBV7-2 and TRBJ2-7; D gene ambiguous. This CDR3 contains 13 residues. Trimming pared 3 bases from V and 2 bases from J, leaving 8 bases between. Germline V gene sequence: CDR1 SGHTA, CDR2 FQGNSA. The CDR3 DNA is TGTGCCAGCAGCTTCCGGGTCGCCTACGAGCAGTACTTC. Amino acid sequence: CASSFRVAYEQYF.

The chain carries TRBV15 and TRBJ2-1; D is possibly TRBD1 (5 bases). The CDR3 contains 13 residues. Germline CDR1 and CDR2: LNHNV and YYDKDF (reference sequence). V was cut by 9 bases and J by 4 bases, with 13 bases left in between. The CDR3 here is CATQGRGYNEQFF. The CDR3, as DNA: TGTGCCACTCAGGGAAGGGGATACAATGAGCAGTTCTTC. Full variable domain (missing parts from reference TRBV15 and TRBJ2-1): DAMVIQNPRYQVTQFGKPVTLSCSQTLNHNVMYWYQQKSSQAPKLLFHYYDKDFNNEADTPDNFQSRRPNTSFCFLDIRSPGLGDTAMYLCATQGRGYNEQFFGPGTRLTVL.

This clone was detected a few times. CDR3 coding DNA: TGTGCCTGGAGCGGAGTAAGTACTGAAGCTTTCTTT. Translation gives CAWSGVSTEAFF. This rearrangement joins TRBV30 to TRBJ1-1; D not certain. The V end lost 3 bases, the J end lost 5 bases, and 10 bases lay between the germline ends. CDR1 is GTSNPN and CDR2 is SVGIG in the germline V gene (reference sequence). The CDR3 extends over 12 amino acids.

The chain's CDR3 is CASSPTGPFSSYEQYF. CDR3 sequence (DNA): TGTGCCAGCAGCCCAACAGGACCGTTTTCCTCCTACGAGCAGTACTTC. This rearrangement joins TRBV28 to TRBJ2-7, with D possibly matching TRBD1 (5 bases). CDR1 and CDR2 (germline): MDHEN, SYDVKM. CDR3 length: 16 residues. With 6 bases removed from V and 0 bases from J, the gap between germline ends came to 18 bases.

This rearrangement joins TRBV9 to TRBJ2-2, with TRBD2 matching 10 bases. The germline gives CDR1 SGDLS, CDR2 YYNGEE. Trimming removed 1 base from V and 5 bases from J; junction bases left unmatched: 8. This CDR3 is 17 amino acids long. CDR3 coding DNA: TGTGCCAGCAGCGTAAGGTCCGGGACTAGCGATACCGGGGAGCTGTTTTTT. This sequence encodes CASSVRSGTSDTGELFF.